The table lists the clone carrying this T cell receptor beta chain with a few counts. The antigen is undetermined. The time point here: blood 4 weeks post-SBRT, at nephrectomy. As for treatment: 15 Gy SBRT to primary tumor, nephrectomy 4 weeks later. Nephrectomy followed 15 Gy stereotactic body radiation by 4 weeks. The patient's renal cell carcinoma had clear cell pathology. The assay was immunoSEQ multiplex PCR, and TCRdb's table has in-frame clones only and misses some. The top ten hold roughly a tenth of the sample, which has tens of thousands of clones, around four fifths seen once. Germline CDR1 and CDR2: MNHNY and SVGAGI (reference sequence). CDR3 length: 14 residues. V dropped 4 bases and J dropped 10 bases, with 14 bases sitting between them. This sample was included in a study of radiation and T cells in renal cell carcinoma. Broader study findings: Top tumor clonotypes rose in blood 2 weeks post-radiation, then contracted.

Sample: blood, taken from a patient whose treatment included radiotherapy and nephrectomy. The sequence came from a man aged 45 to 65 with renal cell carcinoma. The gene calls are TRBV6-6 and TRBJ1-6; maybe TRBD1 (5 bases). The chain's CDR3 is CASSSGQGGSPLHF. The CDR3 nucleotides read TGTGCCAGCAGTTCCGGCCAGGGAGGATCACCCCTCCACTTT.